The T cell receptor (beta chain) under discussion was sequenced for a study of blood T cell repertoires in COVID-19. The CDR3 has 14 amino acids. V dropped 6 bases and J dropped 3; count of bases not matched to a gene: 8. Germline V gene sequence: CDR1 MDHEN, CDR2 SYDVKM. Repertoires were generated with immunoSEQ multiplex PCR, while TCRdb's copy carries only in-frame clones and drops some. The sample has roughly 80,000 clones; 88% are singletons. The clonotype comes from a human donor in a cohort sampled during active COVID-19. Sequencing was performed on peripheral blood. This chain connects TRBV28 to TRBJ2-7; TRBD1 aligns across 7 bases. This chain's CDR3 is CASSSGGLGYEQYF. In DNA form, the CDR3 reads TGTGCCAGCAGCTCAGGGGGATTGGGCTACGAGCAGTACTTC.